This T cell receptor (beta chain) was captured by sequencing in a study of OX40 agonist ivuxolimab in advanced cancers. Study as a whole: Patients with prior anti-PD-1, anti-PD-L1 or anti-CTLA-4 therapy were eligible; less than 50% had some.

Libraries were prepared by immunoSEQ multiplex PCR; TCRdb keeps only in-frame clonotypes and omits some of them. Of 35,000 to 50,000 clones in the sample, around 87% were seen once. This clone was observed a handful of times. The antigen is unknown. Study-wide results and caveats: Clonal expansion among partial responders at 0.1-3.0 mg/kg ranked near the lowest. On average, a greater number of expanded clones characterised CD8+ T cells relative to CD4+.

The V end was cut by 5 bases, the J end by 0 bases, with 8 bases between. CDR3 length: 15 residues. Germline V lookup: CDR1 PRHDT, CDR2 FYEKMQ (reference sequence). Sequencing used CD4+ or CD8+ T cells sorted from blood, obtained in a trial of the OX40 agonist ivuxolimab. V gene TRBV13 combines with J gene TRBJ2-6; the D is unclear. The receptor's source is an adult with an advanced solid tumor such as melanoma, head and neck, liver or kidney cancer. The CDR3 is CASSAWTSGANVLTF. The CDR3 DNA is TGTGCCAGCAGCGCCTGGACCTCTGGGGCCAACGTCCTGACTTTC.